This note documents a single T cell receptor (beta chain) sequence. This clone was counted a single time. Its recognized antigen is unknown. No clone much larger than this one lies a single base away; base qualities are absent. The junction shows trimming of 4 bases on V and 1 base on J, and the gene matches do not reach 8 bases of it. The CDR3, from cysteine to phenylalanine, totals 17 residues. CDR3 DNA only is kept here, 51 bases in frame from base 1. Taken from the germline V gene (reference sequence), the CDR1 and CDR2 loops are SGHNT and YYREEE. The data are from a study of cytotoxic CD8 clonotypes in ibrutinib-treated CLL (dated by TCRdb to the early 2020s). As for the study more broadly: The cohort included about 15 treatment-naive and approximately twelve relapsed/refractory patients; some 18 were IGHV unmutated. Responses were partial in around 24 patients and complete in 2; after median 68 months follow-up, about 15 stayed in remission and around 12 progressed. Response samples were obtained after a median of around eleven months of treatment, with a range of roughly 6 to 40 months. On average, each sample had 255,043 productive templates and around 100,000 productive rearrangements. Longitudinal samples were obtainable from about 30% of the roughly 86 participants in the trial. Cryopreserved peripheral blood mononuclear cells were obtained before treatment, at response, and at either sustained remission or disease progression. Every sample from remission and from progressive disease was obtained while the patients were still on ibrutinib.

Each clonotype received, on average, 10x coverage in deep resolution sequencing performed on a MiSeq, where the target depth lay between 1 in 1 million and 1 in 200,000 T cells. The immunoSEQ hsTCRB Kit was used to generate TCR beta libraries. The original pipeline was this. ImmunoSEQ Data Assistant and ImmunoSEQ Analyzer were used for data analysis, and V, D and J genes were assigned according to IMGT definitions. Clonality, which ranges from 0 to 1, was calculated as one minus the normalized Shannon entropy of productive rearrangement frequencies. Only overrepresented clonotypes making up at least 0.05% of each patient's repertoire were included in the public clonotype analysis. Roughly 12 age-matched healthy donor repertoires from immuneACCESS were used as controls for clonality. Entries here come from immuneACCESS through TCRdb and include only in-frame sequences with V and J called. Some clones fail to appear in such tables; in the studies checked, an unresolved V gene covers under half of the shortfall, and the cause of the remainder is unknown. Clone size and V and J calls were adopted from that table, with D and trimming inferred from the DNA. The sample table lists about 89,000 clones, approximately 80% of them with a count of one. Less than 35% of the sample comes from the top ten.

In the paper's terms, the time point label means: about eleven months on ibrutinib. For TCR beta library preparation, approximately 2 micrograms of genomic DNA was extracted from cryopreserved PBMCs. Longitudinal blood samples from CLL patients on ibrutinib monotherapy underwent high-throughput TCR beta sequencing. The patients took part in an open-label, single-center phase 2 trial of ibrutinib monotherapy. Study-wide findings and limitations: Sampling times were not matched between patients in sustained remission and patients whose disease was progressing, and lymph node repertoires were not examined. At baseline, clonality was higher than in age-matched healthy donors and showed a strong correlation with circulating CD8+ T-cell counts. Public clonotypes were rare and either shrank or stayed stable during treatment, and the rise in clonality at ibrutinib response reflected expansion of private clonotypes. An increase in clonality was observed at ibrutinib response, with clonality remaining stable during sustained remission and falling back toward baseline at progression.

The rearrangement joined TRBV5-4 to TRBJ2-5; 12 of the junction bases match TRBD2. The receptor was derived from a human donor with chronic lymphocytic leukemia. This material consisted of PBMCs, taken after 12 months of ibrutinib treatment. CDR3 loop: CASSPPPTSGGQETQYF. The sequence in DNA is TGTGCCAGCAGCCCCCCCCCGACTAGCGGGGGCCAAGAGACCCAGTACTTC.